The rows below give T cell receptor beta chains drawn from one sample of a study of cytomegalovirus exposure and HLA in healthy donors. The protocol was immunoSEQ multiplex PCR, while the TCRdb copy is restricted to in-frame clones and leaves out a portion. The data show around 160,000 clones, roughly three quarters seen once. Sequenced input: PBMCs. All receptors derive from a woman aged 40 to 49 in good health and CMV-seropositive. CDR3s include the opening cysteine and the closing phenylalanine or tryptophan. D genes are given only for firm matches. Expanded clones are given a class, and other clones once, few, many or no size at all.

>TRBJ2-1|TRBV4-1|NA|once
CASSQDGRKPQVF
TGCGCCAGCAGCCAAGATGGCAGGAAGCCCCAGGTCTTC
>TRBJ2-3|TRBV18|TRBD2|NA
CASSPALAGGPTGTDTQYF
TGTGCCAGCTCACCGGCGTTAGCGGGGGGACCTACCGGCACAGATACGCAGTATTTT
>TRBJ1-6|TRBV2|TRBD1|NA
CASRAGTGGENSPLHF
TGTGCCAGCAGAGCCGGGACAGGGGGTGAGAATTCACCCCTCCACTTT
>TRBJ2-2|TRBV25-1|TRBD2|NA
CASSQWGGPGELFF
TGTGCCAGCAGTCAATGGGGGGGACCCGGGGAGCTGTTTTTT
>TRBJ2-7|TRBV18|NA|NA
CASSPRTDSLGRSSYEQYF
TGTGCCAGCTCACCCAGGACAGATTCCTTGGGAAGGAGCTCCTACGAGCAGTACTTC
>TRBJ1-1|TRBV19|NA|NA
CASSFPGNTEAFF
TGTGCCAGTAGTTTCCCAGGAAACACTGAAGCTTTCTTT
>TRBJ1-1|TRBV29-1|NA|NA
CSVEGTPNTEAFF
TGCAGCGTTGAGGGGACACCGAACACTGAAGCTTTCTTT
>TRBJ2-3|TRBV4-2|TRBD1|NA
CASSQEPTGERGGYTQYF
TGTGCCAGCAGCCAAGAACCAACAGGGGAGAGAGGGGGTTACACGCAGTATTTT
>TRBJ2-2|TRBV5-6|NA|NA
CASTNQAGTGELFF
TGTGCCAGCACCAACCAGGCGGGCACCGGGGAGCTGTTTTTT
>TRBJ1-3|TRBV25-1|NA|NA
CASSGGHDSGNTIYF
TGTGCCAGCAGTGGGGGACACGACTCTGGAAACACCATATATTTT
>TRBJ2-1|TRBV13|TRBD2|few
CASSLGGGDANELFF
TGTGCCAGCAGCTTAGGCGGGGGGGACGCCAATGAGCTCTTCTTC
>TRBJ1-3|TRBV30|NA|NA
CAWSEIRGRFSGNTIYF
TGTGCCTGGAGTGAGATTCGGGGGAGGTTCTCTGGAAACACCATATATTTT
>TRBJ1-2|TRBV6-5|NA|few
CASSLKAGSGYTF
TGTGCCAGCAGCCTGAAGGCCGGGTCAGGCTACACCTTC
>TRBJ2-5|TRBV18|TRBD1|NA
CASSPRTGNNQETQYF
TGTGCCAGCTCACCGAGGACAGGGAACAACCAAGAGACCCAGTACTTC
>TRBJ1-2|TRBV7-9|TRBD1|NA
CASSRTGDYGYTF
TGTGCCAGCAGCCGGACAGGGGACTATGGCTACACCTTC
>TRBJ1-6|TRBV5-6|TRBD1|NA
CASSGSGQSNSPLHF
TGTGCCAGCAGCGGATCGGGACAGTCTAATTCACCCCTCCACTTT
>TRBJ2-1|TRBV13|TRBD1|NA
CASSPPRTGFYNEQFF
TGTGCCAGCAGCCCCCCCCGGACAGGTTTCTACAATGAGCAGTTCTTC
>TRBJ2-7|TRBV6-4|NA|NA
CASSVVGGAEQYF
TGTGCCAGCAGTGTCGTGGGTGGGGCCGAGCAGTACTTC
>TRBJ2-5|TRBV5-1|NA|few
CASSLALGGETQYF
TGCGCCAGCAGCTTGGCCCTGGGGGGAGAGACCCAGTACTTC
>TRBJ1-1|TRBV27|TRBD1|NA
CASTEQGTEAFF
TGTGCCAGCACCGAACAGGGGACTGAAGCTTTCTTT
>TRBJ1-1|TRBV30|TRBD1|NA
CAIDRVYTEAFF
TGTGCCATAGACAGGGTATACACTGAAGCTTTCTTT
>TRBJ1-5|TRBV5-6|NA|NA
CASSFYGNQPQHF
TGTGCCAGCAGCTTCTATGGCAATCAGCCCCAGCATTTT
>TRBJ1-5|TRBV5-1|TRBD1|NA
CASSLRTGGDQPQHF
TGCGCCAGCAGTCTAAGGACAGGGGGCGATCAGCCCCAGCATTTT
>TRBJ2-7|TRBV2|NA|NA
CASTPGSGYEQYF
TGTGCCAGCACCCCGGGGTCGGGTTACGAGCAGTACTTC
>TRBJ1-2|TRBV7-2|NA|NA
CASHIQGPQGYTF
TGTGCCAGCCATATCCAGGGGCCACAGGGCTACACCTTC
>TRBJ2-3|TRBV30|NA|NA
CAWRIGGDSTDTQYF
TGTGCCTGGAGGATAGGGGGGGATAGCACAGATACGCAGTATTTT
>TRBJ1-2|TRBV10-3|TRBD1|NA
CAISESGQGFYYGYTF
TGTGCCATCAGTGAGTCGGGACAGGGTTTTTACTATGGCTACACCTTC
>TRBJ2-1|TRBV2|NA|NA
CASSEEQGWNEQFF
TGTGCCAGCAGTGAAGAGCAGGGGTGGAATGAGCAGTTCTTC
>TRBJ2-3|TRBV6-5|TRBD2|once
CASKRTSGGRDTQYF
TGTGCCAGCAAAAGGACTAGCGGGGGGAGAGATACGCAGTATTTT
>TRBJ2-7|TRBV28|NA|NA
CASRLSGPYEQYF
TGTGCCAGCAGATTAAGCGGGCCCTACGAGCAGTACTTC
>TRBJ2-7|TRBV5-1|TRBD1|once
CASRQGAILRGAYEQYF
TGCGCCAGCAGGCAGGGGGCTATCCTCCGAGGGGCCTACGAGCAGTACTTC
>TRBJ1-2|TRBV23-1|TRBD1|few
CASSQDRGNYGYTF
TGCGCCAGCAGTCAGGACAGGGGGAACTATGGCTACACCTTC
>TRBJ1-5|TRBV2|TRBD1|NA
CASSGGTGGGQPQHF
TGTGCCAGCAGTGGCGGGACAGGGGGTGGTCAGCCCCAGCATTTT
>TRBJ1-2|TRBV30|TRBD1|NA
CAGRQGAWDGYTF
TGTGCCGGGAGACAGGGGGCATGGGATGGCTACACCTTC
>TRBJ1-6|TRBV6-1|TRBD1|once
CASSPDRVGSPLHF
TGTGCCAGCAGTCCCGACAGGGTGGGATCACCCCTCCACTTT
>TRBJ1-1|TRBV13|TRBD1|few
CASSAGQGMAFF
TGTGCCAGCAGCGCCGGACAGGGTATGGCTTTCTTT
>TRBJ2-2|TRBV5-1|NA|NA
CASSLSGGRGNTGELFF
TGCGCCAGCAGCTTGAGTGGGGGCAGGGGGAACACCGGGGAGCTGTTTTTT
>TRBJ2-7|TRBV7-9|NA|NA
CASSLGYSTYEQYF
TGTGCCAGCAGCTTAGGTTACTCAACCTACGAGCAGTACTTC
>TRBJ1-2|TRBV5-1|NA|NA
CASSDSVTYGYTF
TGCGCCAGCAGCGACAGCGTTACCTATGGCTACACCTTC
>TRBJ2-5|TRBV29-1|TRBD2|NA
CSVDITSGGETQYF
TGCAGCGTTGACATAACTAGCGGGGGCGAGACCCAGTACTTC
>TRBJ2-3|TRBV10-3|NA|once
CASSSGLQNTDTQYF
TGTGCCTCCAGCTCGGGACTCCAAAACACAGATACGCAGTATTTT
>TRBJ1-4|TRBV7-9|TRBD1|NA
CASSSTGQANEKLFF
TGTGCCAGCAGCTCAACGGGACAGGCTAATGAAAAACTGTTTTTT
>TRBJ2-7|TRBV7-3|TRBD1|NA
CASSRDRGHEQYF
TGTGCCAGCAGCAGAGACAGGGGCCACGAGCAGTACTTC
>TRBJ1-4|TRBV6-6|TRBD1|NA
CASSYATGGGEKLFF
TGTGCCAGCAGTTACGCCACAGGGGGAGGAGAAAAACTGTTTTTT
>TRBJ1-2|TRBV11-2|NA|NA
CASSLGGLGYTF
TGTGCCAGCAGTTTAGGGGGGCTTGGCTACACCTTC
>TRBJ2-2|TRBV6-4|TRBD2|NA
CASSDPTGGGAGELFF
TGTGCCAGCAGTGACCCTACGGGGGGTGGGGCCGGGGAGCTGTTTTTT
>TRBJ2-7|TRBV7-9|NA|NA
CASSSQGDTIYEQYF
TGTGCCAGCAGCTCCCAAGGGGACACGATCTACGAGCAGTACTTC
>TRBJ1-1|TRBV5-1|NA|once
CASSRGGLNTEAFF
TGCGCCAGCAGCAGAGGAGGTTTGAACACTGAAGCTTTCTTT
>TRBJ1-2|TRBV7-9|TRBD1|NA
CASSFTTGVYGYTF
TGTGCCAGCAGCTTTACGACAGGGGTCTATGGCTACACCTTC
>TRBJ2-7|TRBV6-5|TRBD2|NA
CASSYVGGSGEQYF
TGTGCCAGCAGTTACGTGGGAGGGTCGGGCGAGCAGTACTTC
>TRBJ2-3|TRBV19|TRBD2|NA
CASSSSGGPDTQYF
TGTGCCAGTAGTTCTAGCGGGGGGCCGGATACGCAGTATTTT
>TRBJ2-5|TRBV15|NA|NA
CATSRDSGAPTETQYF
TGTGCCACCAGCAGAGATTCGGGAGCCCCCACAGAGACCCAGTACTTC
>TRBJ1-3|TRBV4-1|NA|NA
CASSQGDRGNTIYF
TGCGCCAGCAGCCAAGGTGATAGAGGAAACACCATATATTTT
>TRBJ2-7|TRBV10-1|TRBD1|NA
CASRGTGGLYEQYF
TGCGCCAGCAGGGGGACAGGCGGGCTCTACGAGCAGTACTTC
>TRBJ1-3|TRBV18|NA|NA
CASSPGQSSSGNTIYF
TGTGCCAGCTCACCCGGACAGTCGAGCTCTGGAAACACCATATATTTT
>TRBJ1-1|TRBV5-1|NA|few
CASSLRGNTEAFF
TGCGCCAGCAGCTTGAGAGGTAACACTGAAGCTTTCTTT
>TRBJ2-3|TRBV10-3|TRBD1|NA
CAIRDRAGLGTDTQYF
TGTGCCATCAGGGACAGGGCCGGGCTAGGCACAGATACGCAGTATTTT